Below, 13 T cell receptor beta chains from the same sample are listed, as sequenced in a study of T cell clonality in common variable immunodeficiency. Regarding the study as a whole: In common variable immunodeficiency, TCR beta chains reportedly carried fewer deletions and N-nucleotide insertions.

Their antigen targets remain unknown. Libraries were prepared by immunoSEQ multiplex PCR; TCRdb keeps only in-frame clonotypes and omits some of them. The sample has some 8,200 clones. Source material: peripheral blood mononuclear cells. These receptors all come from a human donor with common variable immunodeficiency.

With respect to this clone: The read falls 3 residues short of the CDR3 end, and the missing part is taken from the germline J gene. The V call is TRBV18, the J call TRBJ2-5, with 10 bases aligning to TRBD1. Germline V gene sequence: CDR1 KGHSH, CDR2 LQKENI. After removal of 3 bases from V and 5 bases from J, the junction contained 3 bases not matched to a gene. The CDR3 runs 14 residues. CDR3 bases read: TGTGCCAGCTCACCGGACAGGGGGAGGGAGACC. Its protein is CASSPDRGRET. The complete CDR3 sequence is CASSPDRGRETQYF.

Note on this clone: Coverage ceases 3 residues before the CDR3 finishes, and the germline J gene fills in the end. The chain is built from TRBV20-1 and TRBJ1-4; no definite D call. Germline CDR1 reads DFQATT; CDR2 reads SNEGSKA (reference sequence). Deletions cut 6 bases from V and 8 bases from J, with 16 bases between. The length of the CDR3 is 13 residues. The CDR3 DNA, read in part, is TGCAGTGCCTACCGGGATACTAGGGAAAAA. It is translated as CSAYRDTREK. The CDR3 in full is CSAYRDTREKLFF.

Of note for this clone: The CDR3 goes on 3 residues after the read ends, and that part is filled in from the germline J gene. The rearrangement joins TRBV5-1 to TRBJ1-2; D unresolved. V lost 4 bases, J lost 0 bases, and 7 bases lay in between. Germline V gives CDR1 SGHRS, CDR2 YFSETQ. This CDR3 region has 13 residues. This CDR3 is CASSLQANYGYTF. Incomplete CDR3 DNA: TGCGCCAGCAGCCTTCAGGCTAACTATGGC. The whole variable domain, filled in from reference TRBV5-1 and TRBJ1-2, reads KAGVTQTPRYLIKTRGQQVTLSCSPISGHRSVSWYQQTPGQGLQFLFEYFSETQRNKGNFPGRFSGRQFSNSRSEMNVSTLELGDSALYLCASSLQANYGYTFGSGTRLTVV.

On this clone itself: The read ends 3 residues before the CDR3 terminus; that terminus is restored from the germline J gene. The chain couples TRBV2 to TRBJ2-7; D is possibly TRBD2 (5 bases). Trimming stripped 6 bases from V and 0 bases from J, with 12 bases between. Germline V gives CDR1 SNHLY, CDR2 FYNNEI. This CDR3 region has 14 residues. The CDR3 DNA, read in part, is TGTGCCAGCAGACGAGCGGAGGCCTCCTACGAG. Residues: CASRRAEASYE. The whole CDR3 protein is CASRRAEASYEQYF.

CDR3 bases read: TGTGCCAGTAGTATTACCGGGACAATAACAGATACG. Amino acid sequence: CASSITGTITDT. The full CDR3 protein reads CASSITGTITDTQYF. The rearrangement uses TRBV19 and TRBJ2-3, with a weak D call TRBD1 (6 bases). Read coverage stops 3 residues before the CDR3 terminus; the germline J gene supplies the remainder. The CDR3 runs to 15 residues. Germline V CDR1 and CDR2: LNHDA, SQIVND (reference sequence). Trimming stripped 3 bases from V and 3 bases from J, with 13 bases between. The full variable domain, rest sourced from reference TRBV19 and TRBJ2-3, is DGGITQSPKYLFRKEGQNVTLSCEQNLNHDAMYWYRQDPGQGLRLIYYSQIVNDFQKGDIAEGYSVSREKKESFPLTVTSAQKNPTAFYLCASSITGTITDTQYFGPGTRLTVL.

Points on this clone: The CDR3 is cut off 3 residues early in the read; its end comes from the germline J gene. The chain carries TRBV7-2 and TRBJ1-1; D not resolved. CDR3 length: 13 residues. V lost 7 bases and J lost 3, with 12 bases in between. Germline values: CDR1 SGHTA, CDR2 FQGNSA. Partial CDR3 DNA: TGTGCCAGCAACCTAGATGGATACACTGAA. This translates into CASNLDGYTE. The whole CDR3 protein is CASNLDGYTEAFF.

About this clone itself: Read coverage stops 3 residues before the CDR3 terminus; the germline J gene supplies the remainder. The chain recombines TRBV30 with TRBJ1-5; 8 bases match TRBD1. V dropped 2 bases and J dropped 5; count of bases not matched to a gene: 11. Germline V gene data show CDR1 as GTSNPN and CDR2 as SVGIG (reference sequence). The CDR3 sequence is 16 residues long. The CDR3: CAWSHGSGTGHQPQHF. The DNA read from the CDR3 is TGTGCCTGGAGTCACGGGTCCGGGACAGGCCATCAGCCC.

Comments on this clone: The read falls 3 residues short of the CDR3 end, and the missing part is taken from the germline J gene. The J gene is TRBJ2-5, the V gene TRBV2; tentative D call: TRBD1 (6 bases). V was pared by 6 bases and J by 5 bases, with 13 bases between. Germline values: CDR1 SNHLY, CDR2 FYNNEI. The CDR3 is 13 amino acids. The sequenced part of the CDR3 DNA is TGTGCCAGCAGAGGGACACGGATGGAGACC. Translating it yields CASRGTRMET. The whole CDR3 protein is CASRGTRMETQYF.

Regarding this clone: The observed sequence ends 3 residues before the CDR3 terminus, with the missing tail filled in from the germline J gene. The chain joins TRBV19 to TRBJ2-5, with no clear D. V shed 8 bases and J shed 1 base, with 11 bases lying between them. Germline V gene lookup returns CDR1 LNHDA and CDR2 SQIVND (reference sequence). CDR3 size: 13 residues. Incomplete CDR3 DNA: TGTGCCAGTTCGAGACTCGTCCAAGAGACC. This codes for CASSRLVQET. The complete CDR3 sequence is CASSRLVQETQYF.

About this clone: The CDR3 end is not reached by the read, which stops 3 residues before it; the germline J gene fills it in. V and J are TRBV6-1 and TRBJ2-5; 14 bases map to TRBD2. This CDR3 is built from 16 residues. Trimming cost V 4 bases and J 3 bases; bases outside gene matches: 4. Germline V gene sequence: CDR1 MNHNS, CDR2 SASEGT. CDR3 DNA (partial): TGTGCCAGCAGTGGAGGGACTAGCGGGGGTAAAGAGACC. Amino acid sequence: CASSGGTSGGKET. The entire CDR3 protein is CASSGGTSGGKETQYF.

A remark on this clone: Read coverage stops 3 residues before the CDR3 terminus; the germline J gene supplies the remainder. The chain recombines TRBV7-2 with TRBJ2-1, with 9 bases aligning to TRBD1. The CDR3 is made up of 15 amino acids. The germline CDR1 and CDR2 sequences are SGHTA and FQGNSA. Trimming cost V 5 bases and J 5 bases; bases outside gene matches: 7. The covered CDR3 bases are TGTGCCAGCAGCCGTAACAGGGGGCCCCACAATGAG. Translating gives CASSRNRGPHNE. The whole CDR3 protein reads CASSRNRGPHNEQFF.

CDR3 amino acids: CASSLNGGTYEQYF. CDR3 DNA (partial): TGTGCCAGCAGCCTTAACGGGGGGACCTACGAG. The rearrangement uses TRBV7-9 and TRBJ2-7, with 7 nucleotides matching TRBD2. The CDR3 end falls 3 residues outside the read, so it is completed with the germline J gene. CDR1 is SEHNR, CDR2 FQNEAQ, per germline (reference sequence). Unmatched junction bases numbered 6, after V lost 5 bases and J lost 2 bases. The CDR3 loop spans 14 amino acids.

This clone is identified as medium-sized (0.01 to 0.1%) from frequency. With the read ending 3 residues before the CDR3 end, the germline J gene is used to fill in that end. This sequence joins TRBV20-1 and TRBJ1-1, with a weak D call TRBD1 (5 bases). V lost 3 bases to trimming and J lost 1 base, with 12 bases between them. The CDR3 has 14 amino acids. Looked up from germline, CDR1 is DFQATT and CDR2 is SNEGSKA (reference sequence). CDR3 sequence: CSARRWGGNTEAFF. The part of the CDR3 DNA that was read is TGCAGTGCTAGGAGGTGGGGGGGGAACACTGAA.